This T cell receptor (beta chain) was profiled in a study of T cells after yellow fever vaccination. Whole-study results and caveats: Clonotypes shared by both compartments, CD4 and CD8, made up a small share. A large majority of primary-vaccination clones showed up again after the booster (approximately 95% CD4, around 85% CD8). Abundant clonotypes (contaminants from the bulk population) could be present in FACS-sorted repertoires.

This clonotype was counted between two and nine times. Its antigen is undetermined. V was cut by 3 bases and J by 3 bases, with 12 bases left in between. CDR1 and CDR2 (germline): DFQATT, SNEGSKA (reference sequence). This CDR3 has 13 residues. TCRdb reprocessed the 5' RACE reads via MiXCR and lists one record per CDR3 protein. The repertoire holds 280,000 or so distinct CDR3 sequences, with approximately 8% as singletons. The V call is TRBV20-1, the J call TRBJ2-7; the D gene could be TRBD1 or TRBD2 (5 bases each). Sequencing used CD4+ T cells sorted from PBMCs, obtained 5 days after the yellow fever booster vaccination. This clonotype originated in a man between 18 and 35 years old who received the YFV17D yellow fever vaccine. The CDR3 sequence is CSASGGTHYEQYV. The DNA for the CDR3 is TGCAGTGCTAGCGGTGGGACCCACTACGAGCAGTACGTC.